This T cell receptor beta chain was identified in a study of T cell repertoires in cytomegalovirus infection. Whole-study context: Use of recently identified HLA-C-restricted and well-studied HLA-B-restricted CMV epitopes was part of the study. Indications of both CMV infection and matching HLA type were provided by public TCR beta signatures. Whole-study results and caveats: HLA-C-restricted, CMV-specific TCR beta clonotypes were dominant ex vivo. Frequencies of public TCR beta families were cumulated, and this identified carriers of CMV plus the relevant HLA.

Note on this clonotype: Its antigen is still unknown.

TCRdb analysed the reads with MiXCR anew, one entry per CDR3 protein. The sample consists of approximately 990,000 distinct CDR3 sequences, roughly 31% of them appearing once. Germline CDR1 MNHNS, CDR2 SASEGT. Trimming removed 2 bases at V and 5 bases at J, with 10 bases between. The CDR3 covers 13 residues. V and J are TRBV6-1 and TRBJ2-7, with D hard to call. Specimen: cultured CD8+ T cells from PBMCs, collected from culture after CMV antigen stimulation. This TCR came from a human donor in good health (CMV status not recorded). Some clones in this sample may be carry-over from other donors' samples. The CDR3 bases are TGTGCCAGCAGTGAACTGGCAGGCCACGAGCAGTACTTC. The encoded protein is CASSELAGHEQYF.